The sequence of this TCR beta chain was determined in a study of blood T cell repertoires in COVID-19. With 4 bases removed from V and 4 bases from J, the gap between germline ends came to 5 bases. Germline V CDR1 and CDR2: ENHRY, SYGVKD. The CDR3 totals 12 residues. Notes on this clone: Other nucleotide sequences from this sample produce the same CDR3.

Method: immunoSEQ multiplex PCR; TCRdb's copy keeps in-frame clones and lacks some. The table shows 77,000 or so clones, with approximately 80% occurring only once. Material for sequencing was peripheral blood. The gene calls are TRBV10-3 and TRBJ1-5; D is undetermined. This clonotype was sampled from a woman aged 60-75 years with acute or convalescent COVID-19. CDR3 amino acids: CAISAGNQPQHF. CDR3 bases: TGTGCCATCAGTGCGGGTAATCAGCCCCAGCATTTT.